Listed here is a single T cell receptor (beta chain). CDR3 length: 13 amino acids. V lost 2 bases and J 3 bases, leaving 10 bases between the germline ends. From germline, CDR1 is GTSNPN and CDR2 SVGIG (reference sequence). The data originate from a study of blood T cell repertoires in COVID-19. Study context: The samples span acute and convalescent COVID-19 from the United States, Italy and Spain.

The age range of participants was about 18 to 90 years, with residence in more than 20 US areas. Exposed participants encountered a COVID-19 case during the 2 weeks preceding study entry. Using immunoSEQ multiplex PCR, the repertoire was profiled, and TCRdb retains in-frame clones only, with some absent. The sample lists roughly 430,000 clones; roughly 88% were seen once. This sequence originates from a woman under 30 who had been exposed to COVID-19. Sample: PBMCs or T cells enriched from blood (not recorded which). The chain has TRBV30 and TRBJ1-1; maybe TRBD1 (5 bases). The CDR3 DNA follows: TGTGCCTGGAGTAGGGGCGCGGACACTGAAGCTTTCTTT. This gives the protein CAWSRGADTEAFF.